A selection of T cell receptor beta chains follows, all from one sample in a study of blood T cell repertoires in COVID-19. The protocol was immunoSEQ multiplex PCR, while the TCRdb copy is restricted to in-frame clones and leaves out a portion. Of about 180,000 clones listed, around 85% are singletons. Material for sequencing was peripheral blood. The receptors originated from a man of 80 years or more with COVID-19, enrolled during active disease. CDR3s include the opening cysteine and the closing phenylalanine or tryptophan. Fields, in order: CDR3 DNA, CDR3 protein, V gene, J gene, D gene, CDR3 length, clone size. D genes are given only for firm matches. Rows give clone size only sometimes, using once, few, many, or a class for an expanded clone.

DNA: TGTGCCAGCAGGAAAGCTAGCGGGGACAATGAGCAGTTCTTC
CDR3: CASRKASGDNEQFF
V: TRBV11-1
J: TRBJ2-1
D: TRBD2
length: 14
size: NA

DNA: TGTGCCAGCAGCGTTGACCCGACCGAGGACACTGAAGCTTTCTTT
CDR3: CASSVDPTEDTEAFF
V: TRBV9
J: TRBJ1-1
D: NA
length: 15
size: few

DNA: TGCGCCAGCAGCTTGACTCTGAGCACAGATACGCAGTATTTT
CDR3: CASSLTLSTDTQYF
V: TRBV5-1
J: TRBJ2-3
D: NA
length: 14
size: NA

DNA: TGTGCCAGCAGTTCAACTAGAGCAGACTTTAACTATGGCTACACCTTC
CDR3: CASSSTRADFNYGYTF
V: TRBV28
J: TRBJ1-2
D: NA
length: 16
size: NA

DNA: TGTGCCAGCAGCGGTAGCGGGGGTAGCACAGATACGCAGTATTTT
CDR3: CASSGSGGSTDTQYF
V: TRBV7-3
J: TRBJ2-3
D: TRBD2
length: 15
size: NA

DNA: TGTGCCAGCAGTGAAGCTAAGACACGGATGCATTTT
CDR3: CASSEAKTRMHF
V: TRBV6-1
J: TRBJ1-5
D: NA
length: 12
size: NA

DNA: TGTGCCAGCAGTCCGACAGGGGGATCCGGGGAGCTGTTTTTT
CDR3: CASSPTGGSGELFF
V: TRBV7-3
J: TRBJ2-2
D: TRBD1
length: 14
size: NA

DNA: TGCGCCTCCCGAAAGGGGGACAACACTGAAGCTTTCTTT
CDR3: CASRKGDNTEAFF
V: TRBV5-1
J: TRBJ1-1
D: NA
length: 13
size: NA

DNA: TGTGCCAGCAGGGACAGGCCTAGCTCCTACAATGAGCAGTTCTTC
CDR3: CASRDRPSSYNEQFF
V: TRBV5-4
J: TRBJ2-1
D: TRBD1
length: 15
size: NA

DNA: TGTGCCAGCTCATCCGGGACAGGGGGACAGCCCCAGCATTTT
CDR3: CASSSGTGGQPQHF
V: TRBV18
J: TRBJ1-5
D: TRBD1
length: 14
size: NA

DNA: TGTGCCAGCAGCTTAGGGTGGAGCTCTGATACAGGCTACACCTTC
CDR3: CASSLGWSSDTGYTF
V: TRBV7-2
J: TRBJ1-2
D: NA
length: 15
size: NA

DNA: TGTGCCAGCAGCCCACGGGGGTCCAACTATGGCTACACCTTC
CDR3: CASSPRGSNYGYTF
V: TRBV7-2
J: TRBJ1-2
D: NA
length: 14
size: NA

DNA: TGTGCCAGTAGCAGAGGAACCCGGCGAGATACGCAGTATTTT
CDR3: CASSRGTRRDTQYF
V: TRBV7-9
J: TRBJ2-3
D: NA
length: 14
size: NA

DNA: TGTGCCAGCAGCCAGGACAGGTTCCAAGAGACCCAGTACTTC
CDR3: CASSQDRFQETQYF
V: TRBV11-2
J: TRBJ2-5
D: TRBD1
length: 14
size: NA

DNA: TGCGCCAGCAGCTTGGGTAGCCCTCTGGGTAAAGATACGCAGTATTTT
CDR3: CASSLGSPLGKDTQYF
V: TRBV5-1
J: TRBJ2-3
D: NA
length: 16
size: once

DNA: TGTGCCACCAGTGGGGGGGGGTCCCATAGCAATCAGCCCCAGCATTTT
CDR3: CATSGGGSHSNQPQHF
V: TRBV24-1
J: TRBJ1-5
D: NA
length: 16
size: NA

DNA: TGTGCCAGCAGCCAAGGCGGGGGATTAGAGACCCAGTACTTC
CDR3: CASSQGGGLETQYF
V: TRBV3-1/TRBV3-2
J: TRBJ2-5
D: TRBD2
length: 14
size: NA

DNA: TGTGCCAGCAGCCCCCAGGACAGCCCAGCGACCGGCTACACCTTC
CDR3: CASSPQDSPATGYTF
V: TRBV5-4
J: TRBJ1-2
D: NA
length: 15
size: NA

DNA: TGCAGTGCTAGTCATCTCCTAAGCTCTGGAAACACCATATATTTT
CDR3: CSASHLLSSGNTIYF
V: TRBV20-1
J: TRBJ1-3
D: NA
length: 15
size: NA

DNA: TGTGCCAGCAGCTTGCGGGGGGGGCCGAACACCGGGGAGCTGTTTTTT
CDR3: CASSLRGGPNTGELFF
V: TRBV5-5
J: TRBJ2-2
D: TRBD2
length: 16
size: NA

DNA: TGCGCCAGCAGCCTCGGACTCGATAATTCACCCCTCCACTTT
CDR3: CASSLGLDNSPLHF
V: TRBV5-1
J: TRBJ1-6
D: NA
length: 14
size: NA

DNA: TGTGCCAGCAGGGACAGGGCATGGGGTGGCTACACCTTC
CDR3: CASRDRAWGGYTF
V: TRBV6-5
J: TRBJ1-2
D: TRBD1
length: 13
size: NA

DNA: TGTGCCAGCAGTTATCAAAGACAGGGGCACACCGGGGAGCTGTTTTTT
CDR3: CASSYQRQGHTGELFF
V: TRBV6-2/TRBV6-3
J: TRBJ2-2
D: TRBD1
length: 16
size: NA

DNA: TGTGCCAGCAGCTTGGAAGCAAAAAGCACAGATACGCAGTATTTT
CDR3: CASSLEAKSTDTQYF
V: TRBV5-5
J: TRBJ2-3
D: NA
length: 15
size: NA

DNA: TGTGCCGTCCGGGGGGACTCTGGAAACACCATATATTTT
CDR3: CAVRGDSGNTIYF
V: TRBV28
J: TRBJ1-3
D: NA
length: 13
size: NA

DNA: TGTGCCAGCAGCTTACGTCGGTACACTGAAGCTTTCTTT
CDR3: CASSLRRYTEAFF
V: TRBV11-1
J: TRBJ1-1
D: NA
length: 13
size: NA

DNA: TGTGCCATCAGCCCCGCGACAGGGGGGAATGGCTACACCTTC
CDR3: CAISPATGGNGYTF
V: TRBV10-3
J: TRBJ1-2
D: TRBD1
length: 14
size: few

DNA: TGTGCCAGCTCGGCCGACAGGCACATGAACACTGAAGCTTTCTTT
CDR3: CASSADRHMNTEAFF
V: TRBV6-5
J: TRBJ1-1
D: NA
length: 15
size: NA

DNA: TGTGCCAGCAGGGGACAGAATAGCAATCAGCCCCAGCATTTT
CDR3: CASRGQNSNQPQHF
V: TRBV27
J: TRBJ1-5
D: TRBD1
length: 14
size: NA

DNA: TGTGCCAGCAGTTTGGGGGACAGGTTGGGGTCACTCAATTCACCCCTCCACTTT
CDR3: CASSLGDRLGSLNSPLHF
V: TRBV27
J: TRBJ1-6
D: TRBD1
length: 18
size: NA

DNA: TGTGCCAGCAGCGGAACCGGGACAGGGCGTTTTGAAGCTTTCTTT
CDR3: CASSGTGTGRFEAFF
V: TRBV6-6
J: TRBJ1-1
D: TRBD1
length: 15
size: NA

DNA: TGTGCCAGCTCACCACCTCGGGGTAGGAATGAGCAGTTCTTC
CDR3: CASSPPRGRNEQFF
V: TRBV18
J: TRBJ2-1
D: NA
length: 14
size: NA

DNA: TGTGCCAGCAGCTTAGGTGGGACAGGCAATGAGCAGTTCTTC
CDR3: CASSLGGTGNEQFF
V: TRBV7-2
J: TRBJ2-1
D: TRBD1
length: 14
size: NA

DNA: TGTGCCAGCAGCCAAGAAAGGTCCGACAGAAGAAACACCATATATTTT
CDR3: CASSQERSDRRNTIYF
V: TRBV3-1/TRBV3-2
J: TRBJ1-3
D: NA
length: 16
size: NA

DNA: TGTGCCAGCAGTTACGGGAGGATTCGGATGAACACTGAAGCTTTCTTT
CDR3: CASSYGRIRMNTEAFF
V: TRBV6-5
J: TRBJ1-1
D: NA
length: 16
size: NA

DNA: TGTGCCAGCAGCCAAGCGACATTAGGAAACACCATATATTTT
CDR3: CASSQATLGNTIYF
V: TRBV3-1/TRBV3-2
J: TRBJ1-3
D: NA
length: 14
size: NA

DNA: TGCAGCGTCACACCGGGACAACAGTTGGGGGTCTTGAACACTGAAGCTTTCTTT
CDR3: CSVTPGQQLGVLNTEAFF
V: TRBV29-1
J: TRBJ1-1
D: NA
length: 18
size: NA

DNA: TGCAGCGTGTGGACAGGGACGCAGGAGACCCAGTACTTC
CDR3: CSVWTGTQETQYF
V: TRBV29-1
J: TRBJ2-5
D: TRBD1
length: 13
size: NA

DNA: TGCGCCACCAACCCCGGGGGGGCAGGAGAAAAACTGTTTTTT
CDR3: CATNPGGAGEKLFF
V: TRBV10-2
J: TRBJ1-4
D: NA
length: 14
size: NA

DNA: TGTGCCAGCAGGAGAACAGGGGACGCCTACAATGAGCAGTTCTTC
CDR3: CASRRTGDAYNEQFF
V: TRBV5-6
J: TRBJ2-1
D: TRBD1
length: 15
size: NA

DNA: TGTGCCAGCTCAGTCCCGGGACAGAGCTACGAGCAGTACTTC
CDR3: CASSVPGQSYEQYF
V: TRBV6-5
J: TRBJ2-7
D: TRBD1
length: 14
size: NA

DNA: TGTGCTAGTGGTTTGCCTCCGAAGGTAGCGGGGGGTCCCCCCTACGAGCAGTACTTC
CDR3: CASGLPPKVAGGPPYEQYF
V: TRBV12-5
J: TRBJ2-7
D: TRBD2
length: 19
size: NA

DNA: TGTGCCAGCAGTTTGCTTACCGGGACAGCTAATGAAAAACTGTTTTTT
CDR3: CASSLLTGTANEKLFF
V: TRBV28
J: TRBJ1-4
D: TRBD1
length: 16
size: NA

DNA: TGTGCCAGCAGCTTAGTGGGACAGGGGGCTGGAGAGCAGTTCTTC
CDR3: CASSLVGQGAGEQFF
V: TRBV7-6
J: TRBJ2-1
D: TRBD1
length: 15
size: once

DNA: TGCAGCGTTGAAGAAGGGGACAGGGGGACCTACGAGCAGTACTTC
CDR3: CSVEEGDRGTYEQYF
V: TRBV29-1
J: TRBJ2-7
D: TRBD1
length: 15
size: NA

DNA: TGTGCCAGCAGCTTCTCCGGGGAGACCCAGTACTTC
CDR3: CASSFSGETQYF
V: TRBV7-3
J: TRBJ2-5
D: NA
length: 12
size: once

DNA: TGCAGCGTCGGGGACAGGGATGGGCGAAAACTGTTTTTT
CDR3: CSVGDRDGRKLFF
V: TRBV29-1
J: TRBJ1-4
D: TRBD1
length: 13
size: NA

DNA: TGTGCCAGCAGTGAAGGGAGGACGGGGGGCACTGAAGCTTTCTTT
CDR3: CASSEGRTGGTEAFF
V: TRBV2
J: TRBJ1-1
D: NA
length: 15
size: few

DNA: TGTGCCAGCAGCCCAGACAGGGACACTGAAGCTTTCTTT
CDR3: CASSPDRDTEAFF
V: TRBV5-5
J: TRBJ1-1
D: TRBD1
length: 13
size: NA

DNA: TGTGCCAGCAGCGTAGACCCGGGGGGCGGGGAGACCCAGTACTTC
CDR3: CASSVDPGGGETQYF
V: TRBV9
J: TRBJ2-5
D: NA
length: 15
size: NA

DNA: TGTGCCAGCAGCCCCGGGACACCCCGAAACACCATATATTTT
CDR3: CASSPGTPRNTIYF
V: TRBV7-9
J: TRBJ1-3
D: NA
length: 14
size: NA

DNA: TGTGCCAGTAGTATGCAGGCAGATACGCAGTATTTT
CDR3: CASSMQADTQYF
V: TRBV19
J: TRBJ2-3
D: NA
length: 12
size: NA

DNA: TGTGCCAGCTCACCGGACAGGGACTATGGCTACACCTTC
CDR3: CASSPDRDYGYTF
V: TRBV18
J: TRBJ1-2
D: TRBD1
length: 13
size: NA

DNA: TGCGCCAGCAGGGATAAGCCAGGGAACACCGGGGAGCTGTTTTTT
CDR3: CASRDKPGNTGELFF
V: TRBV10-2
J: TRBJ2-2
D: NA
length: 15
size: NA

DNA: TGTGCCAGCAGATCGGCCAGGGCGAATTCACCCCTCCACTTT
CDR3: CASRSARANSPLHF
V: TRBV2
J: TRBJ1-6
D: NA
length: 14
size: NA

DNA: TGTGCCAGCAGTTATGGTAGCGGGGGGGTAGCAGGTACGCAGTATTTT
CDR3: CASSYGSGGVAGTQYF
V: TRBV6-6
J: TRBJ2-3
D: TRBD2
length: 16
size: NA